These T cell receptor beta chains were read from a single sample in a study of blood T cells in healthy people across ages. TCRdb re-analysed the 5' RACE reads in MiXCR, keeping a single row per CDR3 protein. Counted here are some 1.7 million distinct CDR3 sequences, roughly 27% occurring once; the ten biggest clones make up roughly 8%. Sequenced material: blood. Receptor source: a woman aged 25 to 45 in good health. Each CDR3 is given with its conserved first and last residue. A D gene is named only where the DNA matches it firmly. Rows may omit the clone size; those that give it use once, few, many or a size class.

clone size | J gene | D gene | V gene | CDR3 protein | CDR3 DNA
many | TRBJ2-6 | TRBD1 | TRBV5-1 | CASSSGQGFSGANVLTF | TGCGCCAGCAGCTCGGGACAGGGATTCTCTGGGGCCAACGTCCTGACTTTC
once | TRBJ1-1 | NA | TRBV6-6 | CASTRSGPNTEAFF | TGTGCCAGCACCAGGTCAGGGCCAAACACTGAAGCTTTCTTT
few | TRBJ2-1 | NA | TRBV7-3 | CASSGGAHYNEQFF | TGTGCCAGCAGCGGCGGCGCACACTACAATGAGCAGTTCTTC
few | TRBJ2-5 | NA | TRBV20-1 | CSARELQGTQYF | TGCAGTGCTAGAGAACTCCAAGGGACCCAGTACTTC
few | TRBJ1-1 | TRBD1 | TRBV28 | CASSSGQGFEAAFF | TGTGCCAGCTCATCGGGACAGGGGTTTGAGGCAGCTTTCTTT
few | TRBJ2-5 | NA | TRBV7-2 | CASSLWLARQETQYF | TGTGCCAGCAGCTTATGGCTGGCACGGCAAGAGACCCAGTACTTC
NA | TRBJ2-1 | TRBD2 | TRBV5-1 | CASSSPTSGQVGNEQFF | TGCGCCAGCAGCTCCCCGACTAGCGGGCAGGTTGGGAATGAGCAGTTCTTC
NA | TRBJ2-7 | NA | TRBV10-2 | CASSRSMGEQYF | TGCGCCAGCAGTAGATCTATGGGAGAGCAGTACTTC
NA | TRBJ2-1 | NA | TRBV12-5 | CASGKAGGINEQFF | TGTGCTAGTGGGAAGGCCGGCGGGATCAATGAGCAGTTCTTC
few | TRBJ2-6 | NA | TRBV19 | CASSIQGQRASGANVLTF | TGTGCCAGTAGTATTCAGGGTCAGAGGGCCTCTGGGGCCAACGTCCTGACTTTC
NA | TRBJ1-2 | NA | TRBV5-1 | CASSWAEGVYGYTF | TGCGCCAGCAGCTGGGCCGAGGGAGTCTATGGCTACACCTTC
few | TRBJ1-1 | NA | TRBV9 | CASSVGKGTAMNTEAFF | TGTGCCAGCAGCGTAGGGAAGGGGACGGCCATGAACACTGAAGCTTTCTTT
many | TRBJ2-1 | NA | TRBV6-6 | CASRADNEQFF | TGTGCCAGCAGGGCGGACAATGAGCAGTTCTTC
NA | TRBJ2-7 | NA | TRBV12-3/TRBV12-4 | CASSYTGAGEQYF | TGTGCCAGCAGTTATACCGGGGCCGGGGAGCAGTACTTC
few | TRBJ2-7 | NA | TRBV7-6 | CASSLMREGPYEQYF | TGTGCCAGCAGCTTAATGCGGGAAGGCCCCTACGAGCAGTACTTC
NA | TRBJ2-1 | NA | TRBV12-3/TRBV12-4 | CASSPPLQGNNEQFF | TGTGCCAGCAGCCCTCCACTACAGGGCAACAATGAGCAGTTCTTC
NA | TRBJ1-2 | TRBD1 | TRBV4-1 | CASSRTGTGDGYTF | TGCGCCAGCAGCCGAACCGGGACAGGGGATGGCTACACCTTC
NA | TRBJ1-1 | NA | TRBV4-1 | CASSQDRLIRIGPSNTEAFF | TGCGCCAGCAGCCAAGATCGGTTAATACGTATTGGACCGTCGAACACTGAAGCTTTCTTT
NA | TRBJ2-2 | NA | TRBV20-1 | CSAREFSNTGELFF | TGCAGTGCTAGAGAGTTTAGTAACACCGGGGAGCTGTTTTTT
NA | TRBJ1-4 | NA | TRBV20-1 | CSAPNSATNEKLFF | TGCAGTGCTCCTAACAGTGCAACTAATGAAAAACTGTTTTTT
few | TRBJ2-5 | TRBD1 | TRBV20-1 | CSAEDRERETQYF | TGCAGTGCGGAGGACAGGGAGAGGGAGACCCAGTACTTC
few | TRBJ2-7 | NA | TRBV7-9 | CASSSPESGGRYEQYF | TGTGCCAGCAGCTCCCCGGAGTCGGGTGGGCGCTACGAGCAGTACTTC
NA | TRBJ2-2 | NA | TRBV4-1 | CASSPGGGTNTGELFF | TGCGCCAGCAGCCCTGGAGGGGGAACGAACACCGGGGAGCTGTTTTTT
few | TRBJ2-5 | NA | TRBV12-3/TRBV12-4 | CASSLATRQETQYF | TGTGCCAGCAGTTTAGCCACCAGGCAAGAGACCCAGTACTTC
few | TRBJ1-5 | TRBD1 | TRBV10-3 | CAISSGTGGNNQPQHF | TGTGCCATCAGTTCTGGGACAGGGGGTAACAATCAGCCCCAGCATTTT
NA | TRBJ2-5 | TRBD1 | TRBV5-1 | CASSAGTGRQTQYF | TGCGCCAGCAGCGCGGGGACAGGGCGACAGACCCAGTACTTC
NA | TRBJ1-2 | NA | TRBV9 | CASSVASGPRGGYTF | TGTGCCAGCAGCGTAGCCTCGGGACCTCGAGGTGGCTACACCTTC
few | TRBJ2-7 | NA | TRBV12-3/TRBV12-4 | CASSFHAETEQYF | TGTGCCAGCAGTTTCCATGCGGAAACCGAGCAGTACTTC
few | TRBJ2-7 | NA | TRBV12-3/TRBV12-4 | CASSFRQQGGNEQYF | TGTGCCAGCAGTTTCCGCCAACAGGGCGGCAACGAGCAGTACTTC
NA | TRBJ2-3 | NA | TRBV28 | CASGETGTSGTDTQYF | TGTGCCAGCGGTGAGACCGGGACTTCTGGCACAGATACGCAGTATTTT
NA | TRBJ2-7 | TRBD1 | TRBV12-3/TRBV12-4 | CASSSTGGRDEQYF | TGTGCCAGCAGTAGTACAGGGGGCAGGGACGAGCAGTACTTC
few | TRBJ2-5 | TRBD2 | TRBV2 | CASSDALAGEGFRETQYF | TGTGCCAGCAGTGACGCCCTAGCGGGAGAGGGGTTTCGAGAGACCCAGTACTTC
NA | TRBJ1-6 | NA | TRBV12-3/TRBV12-4 | CASSFEGNSYNSPLNF | TGTGCCAGCAGTTTTGAGGGGAACTCCTATAATTCACCCCTCAACTTT
NA | TRBJ2-1 | NA | TRBV7-2 | CASSSLPGRRVGEQFF | TGTGCCAGCAGCTCCCTTCCCGGCAGGAGGGTAGGTGAGCAGTTCTTC
few | TRBJ2-4 | TRBD2 | TRBV20-1 | CSAGSGIRENIQYF | TGCAGTGCCGGCAGCGGGATTAGGGAAAACATTCAGTACTTC
NA | TRBJ1-1 | NA | TRBV29-1 | CSARLQGNTEAFF | TGCAGCGCCCGCCTACAGGGGAACACTGAAGCTTTCTTT
many | TRBJ2-3 | NA | TRBV5-1 | CASSLGLTTDTQYF | TGCGCCAGCAGCTTGGGGCTAACCACAGATACGCAGTATTTT
many | TRBJ2-1 | NA | TRBV7-2 | CASSWEWDSPYNEQFF | TGTGCCAGCAGCTGGGAGTGGGACTCCCCGTACAATGAGCAGTTCTTC
NA | TRBJ2-1 | TRBD2 | TRBV5-1 | CASSLTLAGNYNEQFF | TGCGCCAGCAGCTTGACGCTAGCGGGGAACTACAATGAGCAGTTCTTC
once | TRBJ2-2 | NA | TRBV12-3/TRBV12-4 | CASTQGRRERFF | TGTGCCAGCACTCAGGGGAGACGGGAGCGGTTTTTT
NA | TRBJ1-1 | NA | TRBV29-1 | CSGKWDGYTEAFF | TGCAGCGGTAAATGGGACGGATACACTGAAGCTTTCTTT
NA | TRBJ1-1 | NA | TRBV7-2 | CASTLGRRNTEAFF | TGTGCCAGCACCCTCGGACGGAGGAACACTGAAGCTTTCTTT
NA | TRBJ1-5 | TRBD1 | TRBV24-1 | CATSDTGGNQPQHF | TGTGCCACCAGTGATACAGGGGGCAATCAGCCCCAGCATTTT
few | TRBJ2-1 | NA | TRBV7-6 | CASSPSRRDEQFF | TGTGCCAGCAGCCCCTCTAGAAGGGATGAGCAGTTCTTC
NA | TRBJ1-1 | TRBD1 | TRBV18 | CASSPSGTGGFGEAFF | TGTGCCAGCTCACCATCCGGGACAGGGGGCTTCGGCGAAGCTTTCTTT
NA | TRBJ2-7 | TRBD1 | TRBV4-1 | CASSRQGFSYEQYF | TGCGCCAGCAGCCGACAGGGCTTTTCCTACGAGCAGTACTTC
NA | TRBJ2-1 | TRBD2 | TRBV14 | CASSQEELAGVSNNEQFF | TGTGCCAGCAGCCAGGAAGAGCTAGCGGGAGTCTCTAACAATGAGCAGTTCTTC
NA | TRBJ1-1 | NA | TRBV4-2 | CASSLIQGSSTEAFF | TGTGCCAGCAGCCTTATACAGGGAAGTAGCACTGAAGCTTTCTTT
NA | TRBJ2-7 | NA | TRBV5-5 | CASSYWTISYEQYF | TGTGCCAGCAGCTACTGGACTATCTCCTACGAGCAGTACTTC
NA | TRBJ2-7 | TRBD1 | TRBV24-1 | CATGPGQGSEQYF | TGTGCCACCGGACCGGGACAGGGTAGCGAGCAGTACTTC
many | TRBJ1-6 | NA | TRBV28 | CASSFYEVTSPLHF | TGTGCCAGCAGTTTTTACGAGGTGACGTCACCCCTCCACTTT